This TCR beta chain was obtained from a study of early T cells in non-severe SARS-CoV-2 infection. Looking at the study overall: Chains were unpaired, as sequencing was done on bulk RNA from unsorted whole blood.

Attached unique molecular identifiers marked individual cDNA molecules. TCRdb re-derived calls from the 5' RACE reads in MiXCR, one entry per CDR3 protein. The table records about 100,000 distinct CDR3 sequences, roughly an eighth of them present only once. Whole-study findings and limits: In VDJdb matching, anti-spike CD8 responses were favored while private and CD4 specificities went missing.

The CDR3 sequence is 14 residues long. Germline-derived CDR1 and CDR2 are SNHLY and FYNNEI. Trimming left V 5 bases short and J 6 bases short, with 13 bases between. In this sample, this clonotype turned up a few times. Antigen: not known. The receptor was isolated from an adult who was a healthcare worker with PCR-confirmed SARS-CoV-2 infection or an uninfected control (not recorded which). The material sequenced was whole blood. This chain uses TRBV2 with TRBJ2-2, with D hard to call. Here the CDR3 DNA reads TGTGCCAGCAGTCCTCCCGATCGGGCCGGGGAGCTGTTTTTT. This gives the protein CASSPPDRAGELFF. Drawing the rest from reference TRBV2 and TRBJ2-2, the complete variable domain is EPEVTQTPSHQVTQMGQEVILRCVPISNHLYFYWYRQILGQKVEFLVSFYNNEISEKSEIFDDQFSVERPDGSNFTLKIRSTKLEDSAMYFCASSPPDRAGELFFGEGSRLTVL.